This is a list of T cell receptor beta chains from one sample in a study of T cells after yellow fever vaccination. TCRdb analysed the 5' RACE reads with MiXCR anew, one entry per CDR3 protein. This table has approximately 550,000 distinct CDR3 sequences, 15% to 20% appearing once. The starting material was PBMCs, obtained 15 days after the yellow fever booster vaccination. The source is a young man who received the YFV17D yellow fever vaccine. CDR3s include the opening cysteine and the closing phenylalanine or tryptophan. The D gene is left open where the match is weak. Size tells how often a clone was seen (once, few, many) or the class of an expanded clone, and some rows leave it out.

clone_size: few; d_call: NA; j_call: TRBJ2-5; v_call: TRBV20-1; cdr3_aa: CSARLPGSRQETQYF; cdr3_nt: TGCAGTGCGCGATTGCCGGGATCCCGGCAAGAGACCCAGTACTTC
clone_size: few; d_call: NA; j_call: TRBJ2-6; v_call: TRBV29-1; cdr3_aa: CSVLTPSGANVLTF; cdr3_nt: TGCAGCGTCCTGACCCCTTCTGGGGCCAACGTCCTGACTTTC
clone_size: NA; d_call: NA; j_call: TRBJ2-4; v_call: TRBV7-2; cdr3_aa: CASSLSSLAKNIQYF; cdr3_nt: TGTGCCAGCAGCTTATCAAGCCTAGCCAAAAACATTCAGTACTTC
clone_size: NA; d_call: NA; j_call: TRBJ2-5; v_call: TRBV5-1; cdr3_aa: CASSFDSQETQYF; cdr3_nt: TGCGCCAGCAGCTTTGACTCACAAGAGACCCAGTACTTC
clone_size: NA; d_call: TRBD1; j_call: TRBJ2-3; v_call: TRBV7-8; cdr3_aa: CASSPGQGERDTQYF; cdr3_nt: TGTGCCAGCAGCCCGGGACAGGGGGAGAGAGATACGCAGTATTTT
clone_size: few; d_call: TRBD2; j_call: TRBJ2-5; v_call: TRBV7-6; cdr3_aa: CASSLGLAGGGVVETQYF; cdr3_nt: TGTGCCAGCAGCTTGGGACTAGCGGGAGGAGGGGTGGTGGAGACCCAGTACTTC
clone_size: many; d_call: NA; j_call: TRBJ2-1; v_call: TRBV6-2/TRBV6-3; cdr3_aa: CASSPLYEQFF; cdr3_nt: TGTGCCAGCAGCCCCCTCTATGAGCAGTTCTTC
clone_size: few; d_call: NA; j_call: TRBJ2-3; v_call: TRBV6-5; cdr3_aa: CASSYRSETRITDTQYF; cdr3_nt: TGTGCCAGCAGTTACCGTTCGGAGACTAGGATCACAGATACGCAGTATTTT
clone_size: NA; d_call: TRBD1; j_call: TRBJ2-1; v_call: TRBV9; cdr3_aa: CASSGGQGAHNEQFF; cdr3_nt: TGTGCCAGCAGCGGAGGACAGGGGGCCCACAATGAGCAGTTCTTC
clone_size: NA; d_call: NA; j_call: TRBJ2-3; v_call: TRBV20-1; cdr3_aa: CSASVGPREDTQYF; cdr3_nt: TGCAGTGCTAGTGTGGGGCCCCGGGAAGATACGCAGTATTTT
clone_size: NA; d_call: NA; j_call: TRBJ2-1; v_call: TRBV5-1; cdr3_aa: CASCRDFSYNEQFF; cdr3_nt: TGCGCCAGCTGCCGGGACTTCTCCTACAATGAGCAGTTCTTC
clone_size: NA; d_call: NA; j_call: TRBJ2-2; v_call: TRBV18; cdr3_aa: CASSPPSANTWELFF; cdr3_nt: TGTGCCAGCTCACCCCCCTCAGCGAACACCTGGGAGCTGTTTTTT
clone_size: NA; d_call: NA; j_call: TRBJ2-1; v_call: TRBV29-1; cdr3_aa: CSVEEDRNEQFF; cdr3_nt: TGCAGCGTTGAAGAGGACAGAAATGAGCAGTTCTTC